There are many counts of the clone carrying this TCR beta chain. This sample stems from a study of regulatory T cells in long-lasting Graves disease. Time point of the sample: persistent/refractory GD, antithyroid drugs over 5 years with positive TRAb. Extracted PBMC RNA gave rise to the TCR library. Combining iRepertoire HTBI primers with Arm-PCR of CDR3 regions, the authors built TCR beta libraries. TCRdb used MiXCR to reprocess the multiplex PCR reads, holding one entry per CDR3 protein. The table lists over 250,000 distinct CDR3 sequences, around a fifth of them singletons. The CDR3 sequence is 17 residues long. The germline V gene has CDR1 MNHEY and CDR2 SMNVEV (reference sequence). The V end lost 4 bases, the J end lost 3 bases, and 22 bases lay between the germline ends.

This TCR was sampled from a female donor with Graves disease. The input for sequencing was peripheral blood mononuclear cells (PBMCs), taken when the disease was refractory, from a patient treated with antithyroid drugs. J is TRBJ2-7 and V is TRBV27, with D unresolved. CDR3 coding DNA: TGTGCCAGCAGTTCCCGCGAATCCCTGGGGTCGATCTACGAGCAGTACTTC. Residues: CASSSRESLGSIYEQYF.